The sequence of this T cell receptor (beta chain) was determined in a study of T cell responses to AZD1222 COVID-19 vaccine. Points from the study as a whole: At study baseline, merely six AZD1222 recipients were seropositive. Females outnumbered males among donors, who were mostly white British; clonal diversity was possibly underestimated.

In regard to this clone: The antigen is not known.

Looked up from germline, CDR1 is ENHRY and CDR2 is SYGVKD. CDR3 length: 15 residues. V dropped 3 bases and J dropped 0 bases, with 12 bases sitting between them. TCRdb's copy holds only in-frame clones and misses some; the assay was immunoSEQ multiplex PCR. The sample yields fewer than 150,000 clones, over 80% seen once. Sequencing used peripheral blood, obtained 28 days after the second AZD1222 dose. The sequence derives from an adult who received the AZD1222 COVID-19 vaccine. V gene TRBV10-3 combines with J gene TRBJ2-7; tentative D call: TRBD2 (6 bases). The CDR3 DNA reads TGTGCCATCAGTGATACACTAGCTAGCTCCTACGAGCAGTACTTC. Translation gives CAISDTLASSYEQYF.